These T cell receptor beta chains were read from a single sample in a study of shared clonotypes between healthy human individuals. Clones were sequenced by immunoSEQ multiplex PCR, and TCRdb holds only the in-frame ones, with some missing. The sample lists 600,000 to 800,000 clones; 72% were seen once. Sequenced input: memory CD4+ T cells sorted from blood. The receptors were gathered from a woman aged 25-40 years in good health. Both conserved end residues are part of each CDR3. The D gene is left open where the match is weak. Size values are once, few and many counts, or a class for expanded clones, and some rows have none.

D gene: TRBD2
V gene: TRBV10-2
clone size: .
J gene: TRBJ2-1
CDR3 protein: CATGLAGGAEQFF
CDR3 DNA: TGCGCCACAGGACTAGCGGGAGGGGCCGAGCAGTTCTTC

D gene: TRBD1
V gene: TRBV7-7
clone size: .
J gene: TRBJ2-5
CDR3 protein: CASSDYRGSQETQYF
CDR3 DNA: TGTGCCAGCAGCGATTACAGGGGTAGCCAAGAGACCCAGTACTTC

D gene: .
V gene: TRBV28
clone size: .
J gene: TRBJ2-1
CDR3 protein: CASSLGTSAQFF
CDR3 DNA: TGTGCCAGCAGTTTGGGGACTTCGGCGCAGTTCTTC

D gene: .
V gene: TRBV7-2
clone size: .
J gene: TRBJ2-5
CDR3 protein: CASSLARGAGETQYF
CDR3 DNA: TGTGCCAGCAGCTTAGCGCGGGGAGCGGGAGAGACCCAGTACTTC

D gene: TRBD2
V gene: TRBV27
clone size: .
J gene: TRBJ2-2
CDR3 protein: CASSLKASGLTGELFF
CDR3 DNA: TGTGCCAGCAGTTTAAAGGCTAGCGGACTCACCGGGGAGCTGTTTTTT

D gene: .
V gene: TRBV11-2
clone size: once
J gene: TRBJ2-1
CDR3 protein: CASSLGRVNEQFF
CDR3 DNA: TGTGCCAGCAGCTTAGGGAGGGTTAATGAGCAGTTCTTC

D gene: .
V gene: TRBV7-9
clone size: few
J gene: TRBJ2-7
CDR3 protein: CASSLASGVTYEQYF
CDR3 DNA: TGTGCCAGCAGCTTAGCGTCCGGGGTGACCTACGAGCAGTACTTC

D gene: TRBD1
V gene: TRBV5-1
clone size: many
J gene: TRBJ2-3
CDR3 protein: CASSLRGRGTDTQYF
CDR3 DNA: TGCGCCAGCAGCTTAAGGGGGCGCGGCACAGATACGCAGTATTTT

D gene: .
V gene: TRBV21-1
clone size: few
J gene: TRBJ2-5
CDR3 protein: CASSKAPCGGLLQETQYF
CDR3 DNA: TGTGCCAGCAGCAAAGCCCCTTGTGGTGGGTTACTACAAGAGACCCAGTACTTC

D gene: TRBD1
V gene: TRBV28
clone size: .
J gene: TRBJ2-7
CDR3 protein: CASSTGGSYEQYF
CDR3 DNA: TGTGCCAGCAGCACAGGGGGCTCCTACGAGCAGTACTTC

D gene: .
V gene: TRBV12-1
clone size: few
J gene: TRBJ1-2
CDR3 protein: CASSSSDGDNYGYTF
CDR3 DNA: TGTGCCAGCAGCTCGTCGGACGGAGATAACTATGGCTACACCTTC

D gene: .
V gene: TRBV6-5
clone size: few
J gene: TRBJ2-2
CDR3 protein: CASSPVASGELFF
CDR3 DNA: TGTGCCAGCAGTCCCGTTGCCTCCGGGGAGCTGTTTTTT

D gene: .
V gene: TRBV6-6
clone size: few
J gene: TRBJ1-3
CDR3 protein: CATSGGGSGNTIYF
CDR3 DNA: TGTGCCACCTCAGGAGGGGGGTCAGGAAACACCATATATTTT

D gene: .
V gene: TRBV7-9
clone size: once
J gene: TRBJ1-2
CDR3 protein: CASSFSGREGGYTF
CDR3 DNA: TGTGCCAGCAGCTTTTCGGGAAGGGAGGGCGGCTACACCTTC

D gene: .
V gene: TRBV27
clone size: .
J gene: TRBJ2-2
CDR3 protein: CASSLAADHGELFF
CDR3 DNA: TGTGCCAGCAGTTTAGCAGCGGACCACGGGGAGCTGTTTTTT

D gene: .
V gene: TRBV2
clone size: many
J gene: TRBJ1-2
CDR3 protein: CASSEIGRGTNYGYTF
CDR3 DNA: TGTGCCAGCAGTGAGATCGGCAGGGGAACTAACTATGGCTACACCTTC

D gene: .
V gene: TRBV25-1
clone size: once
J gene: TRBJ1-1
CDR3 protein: CASSEYDWGLDTEAFF
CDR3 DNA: TGTGCCAGCAGTGAATATGATTGGGGGCTAGACACTGAAGCTTTCTTT

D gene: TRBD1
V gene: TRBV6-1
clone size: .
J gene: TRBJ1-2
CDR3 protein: CASSPDRGSGYTF
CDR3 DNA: TGTGCCAGCAGTCCTGACAGGGGGTCCGGCTACACCTTC

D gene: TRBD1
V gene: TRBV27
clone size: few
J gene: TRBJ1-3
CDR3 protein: CASSSLNPYRGRENTIYF
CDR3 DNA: TGTGCCAGCAGCTCACTAAACCCTTACAGGGGGCGGGAAAACACCATATATTTT

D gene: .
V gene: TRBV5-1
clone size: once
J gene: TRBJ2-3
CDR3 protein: CASSLDRPRGDTQYF
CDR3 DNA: TGCGCCAGCAGCTTGGACAGGCCCCGAGGAGATACGCAGTATTTT

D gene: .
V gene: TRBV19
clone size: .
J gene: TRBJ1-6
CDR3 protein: CASSIQDRPGVRTPLHF
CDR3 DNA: TGTGCCAGTAGTATTCAAGACAGACCCGGGGTAAGGACACCCCTCCACTTT

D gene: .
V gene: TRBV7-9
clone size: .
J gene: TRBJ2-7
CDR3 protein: CASSSLSSYEQYF
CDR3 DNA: TGTGCCAGCAGCTCATTAAGCTCCTACGAGCAGTACTTC

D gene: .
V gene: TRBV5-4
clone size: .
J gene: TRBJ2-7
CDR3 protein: CASSLGGFAYEQYF
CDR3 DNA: TGTGCCAGCAGCCTAGGGGGGTTCGCCTACGAGCAGTACTTC

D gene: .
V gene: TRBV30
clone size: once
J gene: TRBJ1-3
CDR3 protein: CAGTNSGNTIYF
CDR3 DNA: TGTGCCGGGACAAACTCTGGAAACACCATATATTTT

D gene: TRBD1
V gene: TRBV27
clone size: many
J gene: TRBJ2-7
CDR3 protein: CASSGQGPYEQYF
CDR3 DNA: TGTGCCAGCAGTGGACAGGGTCCCTACGAGCAGTACTTC

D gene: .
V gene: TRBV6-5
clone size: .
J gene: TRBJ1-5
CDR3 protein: CASSYGPNYSNQPQHF
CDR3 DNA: TGTGCCAGCAGCTACGGACCTAATTATAGCAATCAGCCCCAGCATTTT

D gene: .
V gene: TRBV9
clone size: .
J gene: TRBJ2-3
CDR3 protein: CASSVGSGWAVHTDTQYF
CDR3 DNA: TGTGCCAGCAGCGTAGGTTCGGGGTGGGCAGTTCACACAGATACGCAGTATTTT

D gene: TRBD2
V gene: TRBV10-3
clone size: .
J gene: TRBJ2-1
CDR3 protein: CAIKGTSAGNEQFF
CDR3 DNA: TGTGCCATCAAGGGGACTAGCGCGGGCAATGAGCAGTTCTTC

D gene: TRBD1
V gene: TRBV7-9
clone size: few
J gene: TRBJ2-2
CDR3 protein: CASSFRDRNTGELFF
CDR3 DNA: TGTGCCAGCAGCTTCCGGGACAGGAACACCGGGGAGCTGTTTTTT

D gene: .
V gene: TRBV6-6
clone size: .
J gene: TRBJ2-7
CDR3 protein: CASSTPTSSYEQYF
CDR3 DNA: TGTGCCAGCAGTACCCCGACATCGTCCTACGAGCAGTACTTC

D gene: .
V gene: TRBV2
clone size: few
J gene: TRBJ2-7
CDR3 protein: CASSAQGMTSYEQYF
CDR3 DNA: TGTGCCAGCAGTGCTCAGGGGATGACCTCCTACGAGCAGTACTTC

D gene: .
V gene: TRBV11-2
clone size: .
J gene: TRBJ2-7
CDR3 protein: CASSLGAAGGPSGEQYF
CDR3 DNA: TGTGCCAGCAGCTTAGGGGCCGCCGGGGGCCCATCGGGGGAGCAGTACTTC

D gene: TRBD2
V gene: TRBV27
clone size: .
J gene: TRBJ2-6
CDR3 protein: CARRNRRGTGANVLTF
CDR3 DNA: TGTGCCAGGCGAAATCGGCGGGGGACTGGGGCCAACGTCCTGACTTTC

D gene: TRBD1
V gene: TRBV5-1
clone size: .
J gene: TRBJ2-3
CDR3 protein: CASSRTGTGPTDTQYF
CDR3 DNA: TGCGCCAGCAGCCGGACAGGGACCGGACCCACAGATACGCAGTATTTT

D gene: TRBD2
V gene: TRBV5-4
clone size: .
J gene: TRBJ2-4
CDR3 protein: CASSLAGGGAKNIQYF
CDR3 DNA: TGTGCCAGCAGCTTGGCCGGGGGGGGAGCCAAAAACATTCAGTACTTC

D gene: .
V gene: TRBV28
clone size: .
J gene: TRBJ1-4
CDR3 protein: CASTPATNEKLFF
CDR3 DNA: TGTGCCAGCACTCCCGCAACTAATGAAAAACTGTTTTTT

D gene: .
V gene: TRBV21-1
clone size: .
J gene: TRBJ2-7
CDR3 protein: CASSKGPSGSDIYEQYF
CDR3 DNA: TGTGCCAGCAGCAAAGGCCCTAGCGGGAGTGACATCTACGAGCAGTACTTC

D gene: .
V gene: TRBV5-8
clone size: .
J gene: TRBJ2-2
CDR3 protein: CASSFDGRGTGELFF
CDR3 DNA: TGTGCCAGCAGCTTTGACGGGAGAGGCACCGGGGAGCTGTTTTTT

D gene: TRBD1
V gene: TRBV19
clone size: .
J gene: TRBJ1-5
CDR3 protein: CASSQGARDQPQHF
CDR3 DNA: TGTGCCAGTAGTCAGGGGGCGAGGGATCAGCCCCAGCATTTT

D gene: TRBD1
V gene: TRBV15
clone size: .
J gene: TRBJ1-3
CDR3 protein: CATSRVGRGFSGNTIYF
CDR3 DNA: TGTGCCACCAGCAGAGTTGGCAGGGGGTTCTCTGGAAACACCATATATTTT

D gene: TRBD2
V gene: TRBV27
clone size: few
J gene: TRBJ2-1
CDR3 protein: CASTPIRGRGNEQFF
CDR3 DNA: TGTGCCAGCACTCCCATTCGCGGGAGAGGCAATGAGCAGTTCTTC

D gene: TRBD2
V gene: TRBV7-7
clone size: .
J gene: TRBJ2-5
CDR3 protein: CASSFGGVPETQYF
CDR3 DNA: TGTGCCAGCAGCTTTGGGGGGGTCCCAGAGACCCAGTACTTC

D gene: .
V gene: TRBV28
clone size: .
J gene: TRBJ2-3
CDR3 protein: CASSSGLTLDTQYF
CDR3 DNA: TGTGCCAGCAGTTCGGGACTTACCCTAGATACGCAGTATTTT

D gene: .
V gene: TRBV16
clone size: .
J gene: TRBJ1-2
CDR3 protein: CASSRPNYGYTF
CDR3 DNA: TGTGCCAGCAGCCGCCCCAACTATGGCTACACCTTC

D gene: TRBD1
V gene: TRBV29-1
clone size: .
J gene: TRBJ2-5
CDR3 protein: CSVEGQGGETQYF
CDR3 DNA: TGCAGCGTTGAGGGACAGGGAGGCGAGACCCAGTACTTC

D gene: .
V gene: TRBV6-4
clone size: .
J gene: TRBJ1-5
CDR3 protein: CASSPQLGQNNQPQHF
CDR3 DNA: TGTGCCAGCAGTCCCCAGCTCGGACAGAACAATCAGCCCCAGCATTTT

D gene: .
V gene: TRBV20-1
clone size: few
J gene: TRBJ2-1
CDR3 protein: CSAISGEQFF
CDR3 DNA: TGCAGTGCTATAAGCGGTGAGCAGTTCTTC

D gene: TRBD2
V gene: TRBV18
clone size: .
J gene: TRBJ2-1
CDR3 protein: CASSPGRTSNNEQFF
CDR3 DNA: TGTGCCAGCTCACCGGGCAGGACTAGTAACAATGAGCAGTTCTTC

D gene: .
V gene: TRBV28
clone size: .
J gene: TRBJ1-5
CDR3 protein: CASSPPTGSYSNQPQHF
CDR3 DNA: TGTGCCAGCAGTCCCCCTACAGGGTCCTATAGCAATCAGCCCCAGCATTTT

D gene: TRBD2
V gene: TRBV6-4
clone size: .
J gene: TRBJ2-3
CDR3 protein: CASSEEAGVKDTQYF
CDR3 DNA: TGTGCCAGCAGTGAGGAGGCGGGAGTTAAAGATACGCAGTATTTT

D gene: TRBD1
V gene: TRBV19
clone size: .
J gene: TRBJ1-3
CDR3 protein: CASSTQGAGNTIYF
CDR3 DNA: TGTGCCAGTAGCACACAGGGGGCTGGAAACACCATATATTTT

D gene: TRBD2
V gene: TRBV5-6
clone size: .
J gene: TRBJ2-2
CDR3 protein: CASSLAGWNTGELFF
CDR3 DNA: TGTGCCAGCAGTTTAGCGGGATGGAACACCGGGGAGCTGTTTTTT